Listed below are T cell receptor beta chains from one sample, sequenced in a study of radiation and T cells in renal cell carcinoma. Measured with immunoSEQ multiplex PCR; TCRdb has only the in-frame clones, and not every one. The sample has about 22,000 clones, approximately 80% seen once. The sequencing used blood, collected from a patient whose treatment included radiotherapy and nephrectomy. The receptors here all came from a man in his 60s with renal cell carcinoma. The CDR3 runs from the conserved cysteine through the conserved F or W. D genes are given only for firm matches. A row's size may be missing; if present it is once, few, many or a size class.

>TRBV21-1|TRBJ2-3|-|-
TGTGCCAGCAACAGAAGAGGGCGGGGGCTGCCAGATACGCAGTATTTT
CASNRRGRGLPDTQYF
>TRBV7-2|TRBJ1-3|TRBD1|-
TGTGCCAGCAGCGCCCAGGGGGTCCCGAGCTCTGGAAACACCATATATTTT
CASSAQGVPSSGNTIYF
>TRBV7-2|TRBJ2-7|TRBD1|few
TGTGCCAGCAGCTTAGGTCGGACAGGGGGGCAGTACTTC
CASSLGRTGGQYF
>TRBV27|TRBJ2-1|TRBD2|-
TGTGCCAGCCGCCGACTAGCGTACAATGAGCAGTTCTTC
CASRRLAYNEQFF
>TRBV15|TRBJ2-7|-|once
TGTGCCACCAGCAGGGGCAGGGGATACCCCTACGAGCAGTACTTC
CATSRGRGYPYEQYF
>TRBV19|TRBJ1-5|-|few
TGTGCCAGTAGTCCCGGGAGGGGCGGGAATCAGCCCCAGCATTTT
CASSPGRGGNQPQHF
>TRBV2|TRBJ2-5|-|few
TGTGCCAGCTGCGGCCAGGCTCAAGAGACCCAGTACTTC
CASCGQAQETQYF
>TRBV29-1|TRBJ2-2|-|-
TGCAGCGTTGGCGGACAGCCTGGGGAGCTGTTTTTT
CSVGGQPGELFF
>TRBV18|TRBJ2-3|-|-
TGTGCCAGCTCACTACTCACAGATACGCAGTATTTT
CASSLLTDTQYF
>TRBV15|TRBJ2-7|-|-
TGTGCCACCAGCAGAGATTGGACAAACTACGAGCAGTACTTC
CATSRDWTNYEQYF
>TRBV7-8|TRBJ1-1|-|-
TGTGCCAGCAGCTTTTACGGGGAGTTCACTGAAGCTTTCTTT
CASSFYGEFTEAFF
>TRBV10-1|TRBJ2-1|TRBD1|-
TGCGCCAGCAAGGGATCGGCAGGGACAGGGAGGAAATTCTCCTACAATGAGCAGTTCTTC
CASKGSAGTGRKFSYNEQFF
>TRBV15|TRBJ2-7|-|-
TGTGCCACCAGCAGAGCGTCCCTTGAGGGGGAACAGCAGTACTTC
CATSRASLEGEQQYF
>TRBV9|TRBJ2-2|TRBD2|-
TGTGCCAGCAGCGTATTCCTAGCGGGAGCTGCCGGGGAGCTGTTTTTT
CASSVFLAGAAGELFF
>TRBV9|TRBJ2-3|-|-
TGTGCCAGCAGCCGTACGCGCGGCCGCCCCCCCGGAATGGATACGCAGTATTTT
CASSRTRGRPPGMDTQYF
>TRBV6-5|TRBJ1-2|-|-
TGTGCCAGCACCGACCACTATGGCTACACCTTC
CASTDHYGYTF
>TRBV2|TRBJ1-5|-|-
TGTGCCAGCAGAGAGGGCCTTAGCAATCAGCCCCAGCATTTT
CASREGLSNQPQHF
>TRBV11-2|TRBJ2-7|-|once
TGTGCCAGTGATGCCGGACTGGCCTTCTACGAGCAGTACTTC
CASDAGLAFYEQYF
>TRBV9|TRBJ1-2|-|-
TGTGCCAGCAGCGTAGCCACAGGTGGGGGGCTCGGCTACACCTTC
CASSVATGGGLGYTF
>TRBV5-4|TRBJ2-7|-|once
TGTGCCAGCAGCCGACTAACCACCTACGAGCAGTACTTC
CASSRLTTYEQYF
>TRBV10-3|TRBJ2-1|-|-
TGTGCCGCCAAGGGGGTGGCGGGAGATGAGCAGTTCTTC
CAAKGVAGDEQFF
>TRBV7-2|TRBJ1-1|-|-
TGTGCCAGCAGCTTAAGGGACCCCCCTAAAGCTTTCTTT
CASSLRDPPKAFF
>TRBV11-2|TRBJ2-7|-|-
TGTGCCAGCAGCTTTGGGCTAACCTGGGGAGAACTCTACGAGCAGTACTTC
CASSFGLTWGELYEQYF
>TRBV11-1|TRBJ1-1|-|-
TGTGCCAGCAGCTTATTAGGCTCCGGGGCGAACACTGAAGCTTTCTTT
CASSLLGSGANTEAFF
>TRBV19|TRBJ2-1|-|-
TGTGCCAGTAACGGCGAGGTGTGGGGCCCCCCCCCGAATGAGCAGTTCTTC
CASNGEVWGPPPNEQFF
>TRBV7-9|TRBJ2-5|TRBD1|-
TGTGCCAGCAGCTTAGGGGACAGGGGGCTGGAGACCCAGTACTTC
CASSLGDRGLETQYF
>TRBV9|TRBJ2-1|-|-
TGTGCCAGCAGCGTAGCAGAAGCGGTTGAGCAGTTCTTC
CASSVAEAVEQFF
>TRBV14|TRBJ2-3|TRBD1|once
TGTGCCAGCAGCCACCCTTGGGGCAGGGGGCGGTCAGATACGCAGTATTTT
CASSHPWGRGRSDTQYF
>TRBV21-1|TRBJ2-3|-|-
TGTGCCAGCAGCACTCGGACTAGCGGGAGTATAGATACGCAGTATTTT
CASSTRTSGSIDTQYF
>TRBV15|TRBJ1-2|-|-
TGTGCCACCACCTCATACCCAGGAACTTCCTATGGCTACACCTTC
CATTSYPGTSYGYTF
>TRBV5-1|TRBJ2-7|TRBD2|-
TGCGCCAGCAGCTTGAATACCGGGACTAACTACGAGCAGTACTTC
CASSLNTGTNYEQYF
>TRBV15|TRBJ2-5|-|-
TGTGCCACCAGCAGACCCGAGGTGGTGGAGACCCAGTACTTC
CATSRPEVVETQYF
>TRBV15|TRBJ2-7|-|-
TGTGCCACCAGCAGAGCACAGGGAAGCTACGAGCAGTACTTC
CATSRAQGSYEQYF
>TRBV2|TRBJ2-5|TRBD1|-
TGTGCCAGCAGTACAGGGGGCGCCCCGGAGACCCAGTACTTC
CASSTGGAPETQYF
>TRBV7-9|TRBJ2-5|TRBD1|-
TGTGCCAGCAGCGCGCAACAGGGGTTGACCCAGTACTTC
CASSAQQGLTQYF
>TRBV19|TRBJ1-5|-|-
TGTGCCAGTAGTATATCAGGGGACGATAAGCCCCAGCATTTT
CASSISGDDKPQHF
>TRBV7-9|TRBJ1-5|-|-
TGTGCCAGCAGCCACCCGGAGGGCGGGTATAGCAATCAGCCCCAGCATTTT
CASSHPEGGYSNQPQHF
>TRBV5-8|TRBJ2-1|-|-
TGTGCCAGCAGCTTGGTAATGGGCAATGAGCAGTTCTTC
CASSLVMGNEQFF
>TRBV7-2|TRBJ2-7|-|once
TGTGCCAGCAGCTTTAACCCCCTTCGCTCCTACGAGCAGTACTTC
CASSFNPLRSYEQYF
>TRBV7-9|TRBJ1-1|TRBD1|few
TGTGCCAGCAGCTGGGGACAGGGGGCAGAAGCTTTCTTT
CASSWGQGAEAFF
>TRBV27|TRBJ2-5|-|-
TGTGCCAGCAGCCACTTTTCGAGGCCAGAGACCCAGTACTTC
CASSHFSRPETQYF
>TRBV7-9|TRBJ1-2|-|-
TGTGCCAGCAGTTATACCGGGACGTCAGCCTATGGCTACACCTTC
CASSYTGTSAYGYTF
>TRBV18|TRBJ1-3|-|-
TGTGCCAGCTCACCGAGCGGCAGCTTCTCTGGAAACACCATATATTTT
CASSPSGSFSGNTIYF
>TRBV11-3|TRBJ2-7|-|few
TGTGCCAGCAGCTTAGATCCGCCGCCCACTGAGCAGTACTTC
CASSLDPPPTEQYF
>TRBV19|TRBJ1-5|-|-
TGTGCCAGTAGTCAAGCGGCAGCCAATCAGCCCCAGCATTTT
CASSQAAANQPQHF
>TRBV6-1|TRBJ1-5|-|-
TGTGCCAGCAGTGACTGGGGGGGTAGCAATCAGCCCCAGCATTTT
CASSDWGGSNQPQHF
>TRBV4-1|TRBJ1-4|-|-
TGCGCCAGCAGCCAAACAGGAGGAGGCGAAAAACTGTTTTTT
CASSQTGGGEKLFF
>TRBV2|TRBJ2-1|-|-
TGTGCCAGCAGTGAGGGGGGAAATGAGCAGTTCTTC
CASSEGGNEQFF
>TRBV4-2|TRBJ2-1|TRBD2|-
TGTGCCAGCAGCCAAGATAGGACTAGCGGGACCCGGAATGAGCAGTTCTTC
CASSQDRTSGTRNEQFF
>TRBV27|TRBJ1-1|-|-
TGTGCCAGCAGTTTGGTACTTCAGGGGGAAGCTTTCTTT
CASSLVLQGEAFF
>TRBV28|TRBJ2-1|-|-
TGTGCCAGCATTCCCTCCGGGAGGCCAGGGGGGACCTACAATGAGCAGTTCTTC
CASIPSGRPGGTYNEQFF
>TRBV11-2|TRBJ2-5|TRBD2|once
TGTGCCAGCAGCCCGCTAGCGGGAGGGCCTGAGACCCAGTACTTC
CASSPLAGGPETQYF